This T cell receptor beta chain was sequenced for a study of blood T cell repertoires in COVID-19. Study-level information: Samples of COVID-19 (acute and convalescent) were obtained from the United States, Italy and Spain.

Living in roughly 23 US areas, the participants were between about 18 and 100 years of age. Participants' own reports of clinical history determined their cohort assignment. The germline V gene encodes CDR1 LGHDT and CDR2 YNNKEL (reference sequence). After removal of 4 bases from V and 0 bases from J, the junction contained 2 bases not matched to a gene. CDR3 length: 16 residues. Original processing notes: Estimates of nucleated cell counts were drawn from the amplification of reference gene primers. Repertoires were generated with immunoSEQ multiplex PCR, while TCRdb's copy carries only in-frame clones and drops some. V, J and clone size are taken as reported in that table, and D and trimming were inferred from the DNA itself. The profile shows roughly 250,000 clones, around 86% of them singletons.

This chain joins TRBV3-1 (or the pseudogene TRBV3-2) and TRBJ2-1, with 11 nucleotides matching TRBD2. The source of this sequence is a woman aged 50 to 65 who had recovered from COVID-19. The source material was PBMCs or T cells enriched from blood (not recorded which). In DNA, the CDR3 is TGTGCCAGCAGCCCTACTAGCGGGGGCTCCTACAATGAGCAGTTCTTC. As protein: CASSPTSGGSYNEQFF.